This is a list of T cell receptor beta chains from one sample in a study of blood T cells in healthy people across ages. MiXCR, applied by TCRdb to the 5' RACE reads, yields one record per CDR3 protein. The sample yields 750,000 to 1,000,000 distinct CDR3 sequences, about 28% seen once. These sequences were also reported in another study, on T cells of mothers and their children.

Material for sequencing was blood. The source of these receptors is a woman aged 40 to 50 in good health. Each CDR3 is given with its conserved first and last residue. The D gene is left open where the match is weak. Clone sizes are given selectively: once, few, many, or a class where the clone is expanded.

j_gene	v_gene	abundance	d_gene	len	CDR3aa	CDR3nt
TRBJ2-7	TRBV5-4	few	TRBD1	15	CASSFWDRGLYEQYF	TGTGCCAGCAGCTTTTGGGACAGGGGGCTATACGAGCAGTACTTC
TRBJ2-5	TRBV20-1	-	TRBD1	13	CSAATGVGETQYF	TGCAGTGCCGCGACAGGGGTGGGAGAGACCCAGTACTTC
TRBJ1-6	TRBV19	-	-	16	CASSITGSSYNSPLHF	TGTGCCAGTAGTATAACCGGTAGCTCCTATAATTCACCCCTCCACTTT
TRBJ2-7	TRBV6-5	many	TRBD2	13	CASSYGTSYEQYF	TGTGCCAGCAGTTACGGGACTAGTTACGAGCAGTACTTC
TRBJ1-2	TRBV2	once	-	13	CASSKPRDYGYTF	TGTGCCAGCAGTAAACCCCGGGACTATGGCTACACCTTC
TRBJ1-2	TRBV5-1	few	TRBD1	14	CASSPGTGRGGYTF	TGCGCCAGCAGCCCGGGGACAGGGCGGGGTGGCTACACCTTC
TRBJ2-5	TRBV10-3	-	TRBD2	15	CAISESAGAQETQYF	TGTGCCATCAGTGAGTCAGCGGGGGCCCAAGAGACCCAGTACTTC
TRBJ2-3	TRBV6-4	-	-	15	CASSVRGSSTDTQYF	TGTGCCAGCAGTGTAAGGGGGTCGAGCACAGATACGCAGTATTTT
TRBJ2-3	TRBV5-1	-	-	16	CASSLQGPGSTDTQYF	TGCGCCAGCAGCTTACAAGGACCGGGTAGCACAGATACGCAGTATTTT
TRBJ2-1	TRBV12-3/TRBV12-4	few	-	16	CACSLASGLGGNEQFF	TGTGCCTGCAGTTTAGCCTCAGGGTTGGGGGGCAATGAGCAGTTCTTC
TRBJ1-5	TRBV12-3/TRBV12-4	many	-	16	CASSLGREYSNQPQHF	TGTGCCAGCAGTTTAGGGAGGGAGTATAGCAATCAGCCCCAGCATTTT
TRBJ2-7	TRBV7-6	many	-	19	CASSLVGGGNGGWSYEQYF	TGTGCCAGCAGCTTAGTGGGGGGCGGCAACGGCGGGTGGTCCTACGAGCAGTACTTC
TRBJ1-2	TRBV27	-	-	16	CAGSLWGGTGDYGYTF	TGTGCCGGCAGTTTATGGGGGGGAACGGGGGACTATGGCTACACCTTC
TRBJ2-7	TRBV9	-	TRBD1	15	CASSVSGQGHNEQYF	TGTGCCAGCAGCGTTTCCGGACAGGGACACAATGAGCAGTACTTC
TRBJ2-4	TRBV7-8	-	-	13	CASSWDQTNIQYF	TGTGCCAGCAGCTGGGACCAAACAAACATTCAGTACTTC
TRBJ2-1	TRBV14	-	TRBD1	15	CASSPTGTPYNEQFF	TGTGCCAGCAGCCCGACAGGGACCCCCTACAATGAGCAGTTCTTC
TRBJ1-5	TRBV6-1	-	-	16	CASSEQGGGGNQPQHF	TGTGCCAGCAGTGAACAGGGTGGTGGTGGGAATCAGCCCCAGCATTTT
TRBJ2-4	TRBV5-5	many	-	17	CASSRLTGLLAKNIQYF	TGTGCCAGCAGCCGCCTGACAGGACTTCTAGCCAAAAACATTCAGTACTTC
TRBJ1-2	TRBV7-2	many	TRBD1	14	CASSPGQGEYGYTF	TGTGCCAGCAGCCCCGGACAGGGGGAGTATGGCTACACCTTC
TRBJ2-6	TRBV20-1	-	-	17	CSVSESGRHSGANVLTF	TGCAGTGTTAGTGAGTCGGGGCGGCACTCTGGGGCCAACGTCCTGACTTTC
TRBJ2-1	TRBV2	-	TRBD2	14	CASRRTSGGNEQFF	TGTGCCAGCAGAAGGACTAGCGGGGGCAATGAGCAGTTCTTC
TRBJ1-1	TRBV4-3	-	-	14	CASSQKRVNTEAFF	TGCGCCAGCAGCCAAAAGAGGGTGAACACTGAAGCTTTCTTT
TRBJ1-5	TRBV20-1	few	-	13	CSARRSSNQPQHF	TGCAGTGCTAGGAGGAGCTCCAATCAGCCCCAGCATTTT
TRBJ2-1	TRBV15	few	-	15	CATSRGSGPSNEQFF	TGTGCCACCAGCAGAGGGTCAGGTCCGAGCAATGAGCAGTTCTTC
TRBJ1-2	TRBV29-1	-	-	12	CRKTGIFYGYTF	TGTCGGAAAACAGGGATCTTCTATGGCTACACCTTC
TRBJ2-7	TRBV7-2	-	TRBD2	18	CASSLVPRTLAGGYEQYF	TGTGCCAGCAGCTTAGTTCCCCGAACACTAGCGGGGGGCTACGAGCAGTACTTC
TRBJ2-1	TRBV5-1	few	-	14	CASSLAQGGLEQFF	TGCGCCAGCAGCTTGGCACAGGGTGGACTCGAGCAGTTCTTC
TRBJ1-2	TRBV5-1	once	-	13	CSSSLEVGYGYTF	TGCTCCAGCAGCTTGGAGGTTGGCTATGGCTACACCTTC
TRBJ2-1	TRBV9	many	TRBD2	15	CASSPTSGLADEQFF	TGTGCCAGCAGCCCGACTTCGGGACTAGCCGATGAGCAGTTCTTC
TRBJ2-7	TRBV4-2	many	TRBD1	15	CASSQSDRETYEQYF	TGTGCCAGCAGCCAATCGGACAGGGAGACCTACGAGCAGTACTTC
TRBJ2-1	TRBV7-3	many	-	16	CASSGGAGVPYNEQFF	TGTGCCAGCAGCGGGGGGGCCGGGGTCCCCTACAATGAGCAGTTCTTC
TRBJ2-1	TRBV12-3/TRBV12-4	-	-	13	CASSSLPNNEQFF	TGTGCCAGCAGCTCATTACCAAACAATGAGCAGTTCTTC
TRBJ1-1	TRBV28	-	-	14	CASSFPTGNTEAFF	TGTGCCAGCAGTTTCCCTACGGGGAACACTGAAGCTTTCTTT
TRBJ2-3	TRBV27	once	-	15	CASSLGPTLADTQYF	TGTGCCAGCAGTTTAGGGCCTACCCTCGCAGATACGCAGTATTTT
TRBJ1-5	TRBV7-3	many	-	15	CASSSDGAGNQPQHF	TGTGCCAGCAGCTCGGACGGGGCGGGGAATCAGCCCCAGCATTTT
TRBJ1-2	TRBV7-2	few	-	18	CASSSEGYWSGANYGCTF	TGTGCCAGCAGCTCCGAGGGGTATTGGAGCGGGGCTAACTATGGCTGCACCTTC
TRBJ2-2	TRBV5-1	-	-	13	CASSLQGDGELFF	TGCGCCAGCAGCCTACAGGGCGACGGGGAGCTGTTTTTT
TRBJ2-1	TRBV7-9	-	-	13	CASSSPWIDEQFF	TGTGCCAGCAGCTCCCCTTGGATCGATGAGCAGTTCTTC
TRBJ2-1	TRBV5-1	many	-	14	CASSYGSVGGEQFF	TGCGCCAGCAGCTACGGGTCCGTGGGTGGTGAGCAGTTCTTC
TRBJ1-1	TRBV4-3	few	-	15	CASSPRGALNTEAFF	TGCGCCAGCAGCCCCCGGGGGGCGTTGAACACTGAAGCTTTCTTT
TRBJ1-5	TRBV5-6	-	-	16	CASSRPDSDSNQPQHF	TGTGCCAGCAGCCGCCCCGACAGTGATAGCAATCAGCCCCAGCATTTT
TRBJ2-3	TRBV6-5	-	-	13	CASSYEKGRTQYF	TGTGCCAGCAGTTACGAAAAGGGGCGAACGCAGTATTTT
TRBJ1-1	TRBV29-1	few	-	13	CSASREQGTEAFF	TGCAGCGCCAGCAGGGAACAGGGCACTGAAGCTTTCTTT
TRBJ1-6	TRBV7-2	few	-	15	CASSSVPNPNSPLHF	TGTGCCAGCAGCTCAGTCCCTAATCCTAATTCACCCCTCCACTTT
TRBJ2-6	TRBV18	-	TRBD1	18	CASSPTTGPRSGANVLTF	TGTGCCAGCTCACCAACGACAGGGCCTCGCTCTGGGGCCAACGTCCTGACTTTC
TRBJ2-3	TRBV5-1	-	-	15	CASSLVPSSTDTQYF	TGCGCCAGCAGCTTGGTCCCCAGCAGCACAGATACGCAGTATTTT
TRBJ1-2	TRBV9	few	-	15	CASSGTAFFNYGYTF	TGTGCCAGCAGCGGGACAGCCTTTTTTAACTATGGCTACACCTTC
TRBJ2-7	TRBV28	-	-	15	CATISGFPYAYEQYF	TGTGCCACGATTTCAGGGTTCCCCTATGCCTACGAGCAGTACTTC
TRBJ2-5	TRBV7-8	few	TRBD2	19	CASSSYRVAGVGVKETQYF	TGTGCCAGCAGCTCATACCGGGTAGCGGGGGTAGGGGTTAAAGAGACCCAGTACTTC
TRBJ2-3	TRBV7-9	few	TRBD2	15	CASRKTSGGTDTQYF	TGTGCCAGCAGAAAAACTAGCGGGGGCACAGATACGCAGTATTTT
TRBJ2-1	TRBV12-3/TRBV12-4	once	TRBD2	20	CASSDSLGLAGGSSYNEQFF	TGTGCCAGCAGCGATAGCCTTGGGCTAGCGGGGGGGAGCTCCTACAATGAGCAGTTCTTC
TRBJ2-7	TRBV28	-	TRBD2	15	CASSLILAGSCEQYF	TGTGCCAGCAGTTTAATACTAGCGGGGTCCTGCGAGCAGTACTTC
TRBJ2-5	TRBV20-1	few	-	16	CSASPGLGGAQETQYF	TGCAGTGCTAGCCCAGGCCTGGGCGGAGCCCAAGAGACCCAGTACTTC